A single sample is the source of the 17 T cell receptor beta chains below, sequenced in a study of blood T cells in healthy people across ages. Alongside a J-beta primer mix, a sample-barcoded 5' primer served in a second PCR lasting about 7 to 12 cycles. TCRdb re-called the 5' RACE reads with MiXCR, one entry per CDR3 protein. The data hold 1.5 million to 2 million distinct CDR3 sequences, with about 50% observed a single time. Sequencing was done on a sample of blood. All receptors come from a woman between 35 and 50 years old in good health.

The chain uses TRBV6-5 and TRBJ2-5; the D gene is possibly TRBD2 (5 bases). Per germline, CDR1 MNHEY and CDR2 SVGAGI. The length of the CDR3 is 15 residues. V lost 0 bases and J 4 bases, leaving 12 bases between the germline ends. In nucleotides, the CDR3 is TGTGCCAGCAGTTACTCCCACAGCAGCGGAGAGACCCAGTACTTC. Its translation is CASSYSHSSGETQYF.

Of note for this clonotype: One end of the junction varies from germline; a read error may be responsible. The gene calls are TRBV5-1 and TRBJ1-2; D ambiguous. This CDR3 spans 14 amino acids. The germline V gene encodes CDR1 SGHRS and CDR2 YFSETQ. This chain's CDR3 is CTSSLARQVSGYTF. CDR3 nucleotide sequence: TGCACCAGCAGCTTGGCTCGACAAGTATCGGGCTACACCTTC. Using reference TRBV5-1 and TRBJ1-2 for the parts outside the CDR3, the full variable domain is KAGVTQTPRYLIKTRGQQVTLSCSPISGHRSVSWYQQTPGQGLQFLFEYFSETQRNKGNFPGRFSGRQFSNSRSEMNVSTLELGDSALYLCTSSLARQVSGYTFGSGTRLTVV.

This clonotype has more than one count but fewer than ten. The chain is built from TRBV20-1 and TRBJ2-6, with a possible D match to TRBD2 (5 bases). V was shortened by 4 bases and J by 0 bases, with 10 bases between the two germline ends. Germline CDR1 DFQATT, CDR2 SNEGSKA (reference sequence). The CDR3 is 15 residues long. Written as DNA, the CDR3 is TGCAGTGCTACTTTGGGGAGCTCTGGGGCCAACGTCCTGACTTTC. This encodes CSATLGSSGANVLTF.

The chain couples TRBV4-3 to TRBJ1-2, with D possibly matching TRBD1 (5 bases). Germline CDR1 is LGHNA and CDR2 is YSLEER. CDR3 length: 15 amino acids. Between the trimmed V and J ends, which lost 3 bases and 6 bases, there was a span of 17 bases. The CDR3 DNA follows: TGCGCCAGCAGCCAGGAAACGAGGGACTCTAATGGCTACACCTTC. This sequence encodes CASSQETRDSNGYTF.

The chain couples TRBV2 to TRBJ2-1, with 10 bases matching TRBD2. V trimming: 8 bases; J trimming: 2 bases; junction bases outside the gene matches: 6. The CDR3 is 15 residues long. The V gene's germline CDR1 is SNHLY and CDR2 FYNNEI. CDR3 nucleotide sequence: TGTGCCAGCGGGGTAGCGGGGGGCCCCTACAATGAGCAGTTCTTC. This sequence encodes CASGVAGGPYNEQFF.

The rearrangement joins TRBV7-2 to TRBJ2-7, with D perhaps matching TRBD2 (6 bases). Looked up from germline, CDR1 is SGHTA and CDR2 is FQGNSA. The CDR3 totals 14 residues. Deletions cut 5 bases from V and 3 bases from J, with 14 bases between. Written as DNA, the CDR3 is TGTGCCAGCAGCCTCGGAGGGGACTTCTACGAGCAGTACTTC. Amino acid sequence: CASSLGGDFYEQYF. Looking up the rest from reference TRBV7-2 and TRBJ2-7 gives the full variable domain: GAGVSQSPSNKVTEKGKDVELRCDPISGHTALYWYRQSLGQGLEFLIYFQGNSAPDKSGLPSDRFSAERTGGSVSTLTIQRTQQEDSAVYLCASSLGGDFYEQYFGPGTRLTVT.

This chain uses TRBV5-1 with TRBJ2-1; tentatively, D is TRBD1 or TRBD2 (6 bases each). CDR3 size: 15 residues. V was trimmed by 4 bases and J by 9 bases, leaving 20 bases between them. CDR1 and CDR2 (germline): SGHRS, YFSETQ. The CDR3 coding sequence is TGCGCCAGCAGCCCCGGGGGCGGGGCCACCTTTGAGCAGTTCTTC. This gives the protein CASSPGGGATFEQFF.

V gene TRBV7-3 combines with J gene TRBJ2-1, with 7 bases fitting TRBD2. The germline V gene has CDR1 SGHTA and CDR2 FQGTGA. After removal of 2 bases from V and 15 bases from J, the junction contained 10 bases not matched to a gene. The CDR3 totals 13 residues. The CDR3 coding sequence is TGTGCCAGCAGCTTAGGGGGACTAAATAGCAGGTTCTTC. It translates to CASSLGGLNSRFF.

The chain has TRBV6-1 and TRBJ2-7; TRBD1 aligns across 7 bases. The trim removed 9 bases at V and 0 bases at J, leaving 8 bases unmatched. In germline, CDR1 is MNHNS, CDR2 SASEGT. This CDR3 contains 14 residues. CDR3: CASQDRFYSYEQYF. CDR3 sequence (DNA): TGTGCCAGTCAGGACAGGTTTTACTCCTACGAGCAGTACTTC.

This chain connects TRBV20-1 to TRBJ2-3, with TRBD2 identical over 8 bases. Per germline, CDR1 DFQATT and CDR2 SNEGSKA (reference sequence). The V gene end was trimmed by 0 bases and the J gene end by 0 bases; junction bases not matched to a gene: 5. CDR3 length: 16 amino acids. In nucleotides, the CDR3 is TGCAGTGCTAGAGATACTAGCGGCACTAGCACAGATACGCAGTATTTT. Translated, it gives CSARDTSGTSTDTQYF.

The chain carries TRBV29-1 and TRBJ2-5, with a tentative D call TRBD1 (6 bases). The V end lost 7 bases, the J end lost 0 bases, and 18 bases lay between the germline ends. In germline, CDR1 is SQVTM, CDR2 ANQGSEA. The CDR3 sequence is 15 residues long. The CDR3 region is CSAQPLPGDQETQYF. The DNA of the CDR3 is TGCAGCGCACAACCACTCCCAGGGGACCAAGAGACCCAGTACTTC.

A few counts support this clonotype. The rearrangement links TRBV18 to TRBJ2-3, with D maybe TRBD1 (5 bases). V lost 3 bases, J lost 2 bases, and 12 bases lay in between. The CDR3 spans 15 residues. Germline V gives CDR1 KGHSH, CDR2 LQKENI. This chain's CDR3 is CASSPWGLLTDTQYF. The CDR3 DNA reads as TGTGCCAGCTCACCTTGGGGCTTACTCACAGATACGCAGTATTTT.

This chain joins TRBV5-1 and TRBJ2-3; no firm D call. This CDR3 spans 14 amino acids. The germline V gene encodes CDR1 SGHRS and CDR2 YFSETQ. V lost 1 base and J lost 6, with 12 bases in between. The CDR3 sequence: CASSLWKGGDTQYF. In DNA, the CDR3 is TGCGCCAGCAGCTTGTGGAAGGGTGGCGATACGCAGTATTTT.

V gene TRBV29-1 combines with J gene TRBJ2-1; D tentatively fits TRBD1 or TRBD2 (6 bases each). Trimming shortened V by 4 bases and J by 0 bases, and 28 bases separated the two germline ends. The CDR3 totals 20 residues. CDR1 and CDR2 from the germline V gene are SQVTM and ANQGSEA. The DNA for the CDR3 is TGCAGCGTTGTGGGAGGCGGGGTTCCCGGAGGGACAAGCTCCTACAATGAGCAGTTCTTC. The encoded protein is CSVVGGGVPGGTSSYNEQFF.

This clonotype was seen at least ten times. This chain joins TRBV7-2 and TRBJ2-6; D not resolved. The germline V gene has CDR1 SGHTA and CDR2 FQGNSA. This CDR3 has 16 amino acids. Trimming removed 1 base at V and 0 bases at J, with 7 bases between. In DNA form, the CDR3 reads TGTGCCAGCAGCTTAGTAGGTCCCTCTGGGGCCAACGTCCTGACTTTC. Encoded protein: CASSLVGPSGANVLTF. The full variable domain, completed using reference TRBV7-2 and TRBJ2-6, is GAGVSQSPSNKVTEKGKDVELRCDPISGHTALYWYRQSLGQGLEFLIYFQGNSAPDKSGLPSDRFSAERTGGSVSTLTIQRTQQEDSAVYLCASSLVGPSGANVLTFGAGSRLTVL.

The CDR3: CAISGGRAGGETQYF. For the CDR3, the DNA is TGTGCCATCAGTGGAGGACGAGCGGGGGGAGAGACCCAGTACTTC. J is TRBJ2-7 and V is TRBV10-3; 9 nucleotides match TRBD2. Near its end, the DNA agrees better with TRBJ2-5, so the J call may be wrong. In germline, CDR1 is ENHRY, CDR2 SYGVKD. This CDR3 comprises 15 residues.

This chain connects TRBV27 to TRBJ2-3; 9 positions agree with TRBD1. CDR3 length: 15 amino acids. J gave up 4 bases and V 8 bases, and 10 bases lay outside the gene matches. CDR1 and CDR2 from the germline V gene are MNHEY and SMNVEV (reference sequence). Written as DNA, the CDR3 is TGTGCCAGCTCAGCCTGGACAGGGGTTGCAGATACGCAGTATTTT. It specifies CASSAWTGVADTQYF.